This TCR beta chain was sequenced in a study of blood T cell repertoires in COVID-19. CDR3 length: 15 amino acids. V shed 1 base and J 9 bases; nucleotides not matched to a gene: 7. The V gene's germline CDR1 is MNHEY and CDR2 SMNVEV (reference sequence). Per the original methods: Amplified reference gene primers provided the basis for estimating nucleated cell counts. This table comes from immunoSEQ multiplex PCR, and its TCRdb copy is limited to in-frame clones, with some not included. V and J calls and clone size are those listed in that table; D and trimming were worked out from the DNA. Of a few hundred thousand clones in the sample, around nine tenths are singletons; the top ten hold 12%.

This sequence joins TRBV27 and TRBJ2-1; 9 bases are a match to TRBD2. The origin of this receptor is a woman aged 60 to 75 with acute or convalescent COVID-19. The sequencing input was peripheral blood. CDR3 residues: CASSLYLAGPGEQFF. CDR3 nucleotides: TGTGCCAGCAGTTTATATCTAGCGGGGCCGGGTGAGCAGTTCTTC.